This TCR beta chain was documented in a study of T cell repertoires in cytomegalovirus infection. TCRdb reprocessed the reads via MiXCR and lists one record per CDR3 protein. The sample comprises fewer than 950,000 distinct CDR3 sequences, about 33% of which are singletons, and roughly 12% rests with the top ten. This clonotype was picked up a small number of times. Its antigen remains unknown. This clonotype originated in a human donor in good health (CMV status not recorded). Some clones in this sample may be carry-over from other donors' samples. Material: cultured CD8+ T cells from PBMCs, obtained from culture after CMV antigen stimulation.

CDR3 sequence: CAISGREVVKEQFF. The CDR3 DNA sequence: TGTGCCATCAGTGGCAGGGAAGTCGTCAAAGAGCAGTTCTTC. The genes are TRBV10-3 and TRBJ2-1, with D possibly TRBD1 on 5 matching bases. V lost 4 bases and J 10 bases, leaving 17 bases between the germline ends. Per the germline V gene, CDR1 is ENHRY and CDR2 is SYGVKD. The CDR3 contains 14 residues.